These 8 T cell receptor beta chains came from one sample sequenced in a study of blood T cell repertoires in COVID-19. The repertoire was sequenced with immunoSEQ multiplex PCR; TCRdb's copy has only in-frame clones and lacks some. The table has 350,000 or so clones, 70% to 90% seen once. Sequencing was carried out using peripheral blood. The receptors stem from a woman between 25 and 40 years old with COVID-19, enrolled during active disease.

This chain joins TRBV3-1 (or the pseudogene TRBV3-2) and TRBJ2-5; D remains unclear. This CDR3 is 12 amino acids long. Trimming took 4 bases from V and 2 from J, leaving 5 bases between them. The germline gives CDR1 LGHDT, CDR2 YNNKEL (reference sequence). For the CDR3, the DNA is TGTGCCAGCAGCCTCCCACAAGAGACCCAGTACTTC. Translation: CASSLPQETQYF.

This chain connects TRBV11-2 to TRBJ2-6, with TRBD1 matching 10 bases. Germline V gene data show CDR1 as SGHAT and CDR2 as FQNNGV. V trimming: 5 bases; J trimming: 1 base; junction bases outside the gene matches: 5. The CDR3 is 17 amino acids. CDR3 DNA: TGTGCCAGCAGCCTCCGGGACAGGGGATCTGGGGCCAACGTCCTGACTTTC. This codes for CASSLRDRGSGANVLTF.

This sequence joins TRBV6-5 and TRBJ1-5; perhaps TRBD1 as D (6 bases). Germline-derived CDR1 and CDR2 are MNHEY and SVGAGI. V was cut by 6 bases and J by 0 bases, with 12 bases left in between. The CDR3 consists of 15 residues. The DNA of the CDR3 is TGTGCCAGCAGAAACAGGGAGTATAGCAATCAGCCCCAGCATTTT. It yields the protein CASRNREYSNQPQHF.

The chain links TRBV6-2 or TRBV6-3 to TRBJ2-1, with 10 bases that match TRBD2. With 0 bases clipped from V and 9 bases from J, the junction kept 8 bases outside the gene matches. The CDR3 has 16 amino acids. In germline, CDR1 is MNHEY, CDR2 SVGEGT. As DNA, the CDR3 is TGTGCCAGCAGTTACTCGTCGGCTAGCGGGAGCGGTGAGCAGTTCTTC. Translated, it gives CASSYSSASGSGEQFF.

The chain joins TRBV2 to TRBJ1-3, with a tentative D call TRBD1 (6 bases). The V gene's germline CDR1 is SNHLY and CDR2 FYNNEI. Trimming shortened V by 3 bases and J by 3 bases, and 6 bases separated the two germline ends. The CDR3 totals 13 residues. CDR3 loop: CASSEDSGNTIYF. The CDR3 DNA is TGTGCCAGCAGTGAGGACAGTGGAAACACCATATATTTT. The variable domain in full, completed from reference TRBV2 and TRBJ1-3, reads EPEVTQTPSHQVTQMGQEVILRCVPISNHLYFYWYRQILGQKVEFLVSFYNNEISEKSEIFDDQFSVERPDGSNFTLKIRSTKLEDSAMYFCASSEDSGNTIYFGEGSWLTVV.

The gene calls are TRBV2 and TRBJ1-6, with 10 bases aligning to TRBD1. Germline V gives CDR1 SNHLY, CDR2 FYNNEI. This CDR3 comprises 14 residues. V lost 6 bases to trimming and J lost 7 bases; unmatched junction nucleotides: 3. The CDR3 loop is CASRTGGRNSPLHF. Here the CDR3 DNA reads TGTGCCAGCAGGACAGGGGGCCGAAATTCACCCCTCCACTTT.

This clone turned up a few times. The rearrangement uses TRBV18 and TRBJ2-7, with no clear D. V dropped 0 bases and J dropped 3 bases, with 6 bases sitting between them. CDR1 KGHSH and CDR2 LQKENI come from the germline V gene. This CDR3 contains 13 residues. The CDR3 protein is CASSPPQVYEQYF. CDR3 nucleotides: TGTGCCAGCTCACCACCCCAGGTCTACGAGCAGTACTTC.

DNA for the CDR3: TGCGCCAGCAGCTTGGCGGGTCTAGACACCGGGGAGCTGTTTTTT. This translates into CASSLAGLDTGELFF. The chain has TRBV5-1 and TRBJ2-2; D is ambiguous. The CDR3 runs 15 residues. The germline gives CDR1 SGHRS, CDR2 YFSETQ. V was cut by 0 bases and J by 3 bases, with 9 bases left in between.